This T cell receptor (beta chain) was sequenced in a study of OX40 agonist ivuxolimab in advanced cancers. Study conclusions and caveats: Researchers report that CD8+ T cells had, on average, more expanded clones than CD4+.

The CDR3 contains 15 residues. V lost 6 bases and J lost 1; bases outside the gene matches: 6. Germline assignment: CDR1 MGHRA and CDR2 YSYEKL. Concerning this clone itself: Its antigen is as yet unknown.

The data were produced by immunoSEQ multiplex PCR, yet TCRdb's version contains in-frame clones alone and is incomplete. The profile shows 77,000 or so clones, roughly 90% of them singletons. This material consisted of CD4+ or CD8+ T cells sorted from blood, taken in a trial of the OX40 agonist ivuxolimab. V and J are TRBV4-1 and TRBJ2-7; 10 positions match TRBD1. The TCR sequence derives from an adult with an advanced solid tumor such as melanoma, head and neck, liver or kidney cancer. This CDR3 is CASRLGQGLSYEQYF. DNA of the CDR3: TGCGCCAGCAGGTTGGGACAGGGGCTGTCCTACGAGCAGTACTTC.